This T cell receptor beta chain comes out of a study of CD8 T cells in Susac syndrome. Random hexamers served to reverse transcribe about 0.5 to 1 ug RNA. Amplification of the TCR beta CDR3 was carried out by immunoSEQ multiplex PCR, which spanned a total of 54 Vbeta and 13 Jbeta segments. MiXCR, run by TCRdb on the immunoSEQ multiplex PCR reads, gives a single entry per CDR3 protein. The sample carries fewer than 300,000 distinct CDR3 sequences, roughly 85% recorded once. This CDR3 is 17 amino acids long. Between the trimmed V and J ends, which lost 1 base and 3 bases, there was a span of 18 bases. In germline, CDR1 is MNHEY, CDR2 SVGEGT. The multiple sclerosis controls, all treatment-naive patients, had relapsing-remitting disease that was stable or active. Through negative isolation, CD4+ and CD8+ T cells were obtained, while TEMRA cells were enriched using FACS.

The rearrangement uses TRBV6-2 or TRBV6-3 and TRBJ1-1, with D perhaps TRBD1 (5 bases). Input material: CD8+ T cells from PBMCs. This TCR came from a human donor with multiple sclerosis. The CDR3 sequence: CASSYFGAGPRDTEAFF. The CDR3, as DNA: TGTGCCAGCAGTTACTTCGGGGCAGGCCCCCGGGACACTGAAGCTTTCTTT.